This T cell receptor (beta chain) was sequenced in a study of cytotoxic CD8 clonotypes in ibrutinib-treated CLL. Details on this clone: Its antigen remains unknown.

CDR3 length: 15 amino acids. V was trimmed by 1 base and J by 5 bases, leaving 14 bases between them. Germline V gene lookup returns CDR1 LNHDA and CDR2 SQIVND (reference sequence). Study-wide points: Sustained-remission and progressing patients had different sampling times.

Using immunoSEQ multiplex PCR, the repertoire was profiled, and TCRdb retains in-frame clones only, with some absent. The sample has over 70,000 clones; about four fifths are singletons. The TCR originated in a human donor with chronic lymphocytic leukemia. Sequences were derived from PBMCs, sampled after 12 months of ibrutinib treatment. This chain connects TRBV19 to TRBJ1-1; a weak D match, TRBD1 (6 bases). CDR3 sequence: CASSIGWQGRTEAFF. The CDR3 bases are TGTGCCAGTAGTATAGGGTGGCAGGGGAGGACTGAAGCTTTCTTT.